This paragraph covers one TCR beta chain sequence. Its target is unknown. The sample is drawn from a study of tumor-infiltrating lymphocytes in localized non-small cell lung cancer. The method was immunoSEQ multiplex PCR; TCRdb's version includes in-frame clones alone and lacks a portion of them. The sample has 15,000 to 20,000 clones, around 81% seen once; the top ten hold around a tenth. Whole-study results and caveats: Different pieces of the same tissue were used for each assay. TCRbeta sequencing showed higher T cell infiltration in tumors than uninvolved lung.

This CDR3 is 15 amino acids long. Looked up from germline, CDR1 is SGHNT and CDR2 is YYREEE (reference sequence). V gave up 4 bases and J gave up 5 bases, with 15 bases separating them. The rearrangement links TRBV5-4 to TRBJ2-2, with D possibly being TRBD1 or TRBD2 (5 bases each). Specimen: uninvolved lung tissue not adjacent to the tumor. This receptor was obtained from a human donor with non-small cell lung cancer. CDR3 in DNA: TGTGCCAGCAGCCGCAGGGTCGAGGGGACCGGGGAGCTGTTTTTT. Translated: CASSRRVEGTGELFF.